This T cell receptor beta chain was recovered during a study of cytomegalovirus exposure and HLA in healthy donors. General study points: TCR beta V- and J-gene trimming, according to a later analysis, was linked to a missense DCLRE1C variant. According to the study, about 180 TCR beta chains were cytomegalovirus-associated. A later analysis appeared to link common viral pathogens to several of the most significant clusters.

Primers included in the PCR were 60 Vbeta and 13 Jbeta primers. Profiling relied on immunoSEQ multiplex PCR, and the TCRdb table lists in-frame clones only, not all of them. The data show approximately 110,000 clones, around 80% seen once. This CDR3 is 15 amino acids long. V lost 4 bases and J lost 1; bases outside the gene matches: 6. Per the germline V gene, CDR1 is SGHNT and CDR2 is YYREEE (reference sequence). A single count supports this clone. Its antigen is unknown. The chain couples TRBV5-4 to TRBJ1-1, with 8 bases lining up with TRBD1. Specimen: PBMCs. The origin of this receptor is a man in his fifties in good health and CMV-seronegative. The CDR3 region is CASSGRDRPNTEAFF. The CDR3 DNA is TGTGCCAGCAGCGGCCGGGACAGGCCGAACACTGAAGCTTTCTTT.